The rows below give T cell receptor beta chains drawn from one sample of a study of blood T cells in healthy people across ages. One entry per CDR3 protein results from TCRdb running MiXCR on the 5' RACE reads. The profile shows about a million distinct CDR3 sequences, about 51% of them singletons. Input material: blood. These receptors all come from a woman in her fifties or sixties in good health. Both conserved end residues are part of each CDR3. A D gene is named only where the DNA matches it firmly. Not all rows give a size; the values are once, few, many and, for expanded clones, a class.

V gene	J gene	clone size	D gene	CDR3 DNA	CDR3 protein
TRBV11-2	TRBJ2-1	few	TRBD2	TGTGCCAGCAGCTCGGGACTAGCGGGCGGAGCCAATGAGCAGTTCTTC	CASSSGLAGGANEQFF
TRBV9	TRBJ2-3	few	TRBD2	TGTGCCAGCAGCGTATTAGCGGGAAGGCGGTATTTT	CASSVLAGRRYF
TRBV7-9	TRBJ2-1	NA	NA	TGTGCCAGCAGCTTAGGAGCGGCCGACCGGTTCTTC	CASSLGAADRFF
TRBV20-1	TRBJ2-3	NA	TRBD2	TGCAGTCGAAAGCGGGAGTGGATAGATACGCAGTATTTT	CSRKREWIDTQYF
TRBV12-3/TRBV12-4	TRBJ2-7	few	NA	TGTGCCAGCAGTCCTGACAGGATCGGTCTCGAGCAGTACTTC	CASSPDRIGLEQYF
TRBV9	TRBJ2-3	NA	TRBD2	TGTGCCAGCAGGGCTAGCGGGGCTAGCACAGATACGCAGTATTTT	CASRASGASTDTQYF
TRBV4-3	TRBJ2-3	few	TRBD1	TGCGCCAGCAGCCAAGATACCGGGACAGGGACGCAGTATTTT	CASSQDTGTGTQYF
TRBV6-4	TRBJ2-1	NA	NA	TGTGCCAGCAGTGTGGTAGCTCGGAATGAGCAGTTCTTC	CASSVVARNEQFF
TRBV7-9	TRBJ2-4	many	TRBD1	TGTGCCAGCAGCTTAGCGCGGGGACAGGAAAACAAAAACATTCAGTACTTC	CASSLARGQENKNIQYF
TRBV9	TRBJ1-1	NA	NA	TGTGCCAGCAGCCAAAGAGGGAATCAGAACACTGAAGCTTTCTTT	CASSQRGNQNTEAFF
TRBV7-2	TRBJ2-7	NA	NA	TGTGCCAGCAGCTTAACTAGGTGGGGCTCCTACGAGCAGTACTTC	CASSLTRWGSYEQYF
TRBV24-1	TRBJ2-3	NA	TRBD1	TGTGCCACCAGTGACCCGCCCGGGGACAGGGGGTGGACAGATACGCAGTATTTT	CATSDPPGDRGWTDTQYF
TRBV7-2	TRBJ2-3	NA	TRBD1	TGTGCCAGCAGCACCGGACAGGGGGTGGATACGCAGTATTTT	CASSTGQGVDTQYF
TRBV25-1	TRBJ1-2	NA	TRBD1	TGTGCCAGCAGTGAAGATTCATTTACTCGGGCTGGACAGGACTATGGCCACACCTTC	CASSEDSFTRAGQDYGHTF
TRBV24-1	TRBJ2-3	NA	NA	TGTGCCACCAGTGATTTGGACAGCTGGGATACGCAGTATTTT	CATSDLDSWDTQYF
TRBV7-2	TRBJ2-1	NA	NA	TGTGCCAGCAGCTTAGGTCGGGCAGGGAAGTACAATGAGCAGTTCTTC	CASSLGRAGKYNEQFF
TRBV20-1	TRBJ2-7	NA	TRBD2	TGCAGTGCTAAGGGCGCACTAGCGGCCTACGAGCAGTACTTC	CSAKGALAAYEQYF
TRBV10-3	TRBJ1-5	NA	TRBD1	TGTGCCATCAGTGAGAGGGGGCAGACGAATCAGCCCCAGCATTTT	CAISERGQTNQPQHF
TRBV6-2/TRBV6-3	TRBJ2-1	NA	TRBD2	TGTGCCAGCAGTTACTGGGGGATAGCGGGAGTGTGGGAGAGTGAGCAGTTCTTC	CASSYWGIAGVWESEQFF
TRBV28	TRBJ2-7	NA	NA	TGTGCCAGCAGTCCGCCGGTAGGGGACTACGAGCAGTACTTC	CASSPPVGDYEQYF
TRBV7-2	TRBJ2-3	NA	NA	TGTGCCAGCAGCCCCAGGGGTACTGCTGCCGCGCAGTATTTT	CASSPRGTAAAQYF
TRBV2	TRBJ2-3	NA	TRBD2	TGTGCCAGCAAGCTTTCGGTAGCGGGAGTAGCAGATACGCAGTATTTT	CASKLSVAGVADTQYF
TRBV5-1	TRBJ2-1	few	NA	TGCGCCGGGGGAGCTGGCCCCTACAATGAGCAGCTCTTC	CAGGAGPYNEQLF
TRBV5-6	TRBJ2-7	few	TRBD2	TGTGCCAGCAGCTTCGGGACTAGCGGGAGTCGGGAGCAGTACTTC	CASSFGTSGSREQYF
TRBV10-3	TRBJ2-5	few	NA	TGTGCCATCAGTGAGTCAGGGCCCGGGGAAGAGACCCAGTACTTC	CAISESGPGEETQYF
TRBV18	TRBJ2-6	NA	NA	TGCGCCAGCTCACCGGGACGGAGCTCTGGGGCCAACGTCCTGACTTTC	CASSPGRSSGANVLTF
TRBV5-1	TRBJ2-1	NA	NA	TGCGCCAGCAGCTTGGCTCGGTTGTTTAGCGGTTTGAATGAGCAGTTCTTC	CASSLARLFSGLNEQFF
TRBV5-6	TRBJ2-5	NA	TRBD2	TGTGCCAGCAGCTTAGCGGGAGGGCCCCGAACCAAAGAGACCCAGTACTTC	CASSLAGGPRTKETQYF
TRBV20-1	TRBJ2-6	NA	NA	TGCAGTGCCCCAGACAGGCGAGGGGCCAACGTCCTGACTTTC	CSAPDRRGANVLTF
TRBV7-8	TRBJ1-5	NA	NA	TGTGCCAGCAGCCGACGGGAGACGACAGGCCAGCCCCAGCATTTT	CASSRRETTGQPQHF
TRBV5-1	TRBJ2-5	NA	TRBD1	TGCGCCAGCAGCGACAGGGTCCAAGAGACCCAGTACTTC	CASSDRVQETQYF
TRBV3-1	TRBJ2-5	few	TRBD2	TGTGCCAGCAGCGGGTCGGGACTAGCGATAATGGTGACCCAGTACTTC	CASSGSGLAIMVTQYF
TRBV20-1	TRBJ2-7	NA	NA	TGCAGTGCGGCGAACGGGTACGAGCAGTACTTC	CSAANGYEQYF
TRBV20-1	TRBJ2-7	NA	TRBD1	TGCAGTGCCAAAGTACAGGGGACCTCCTACGAGCAGTACTTC	CSAKVQGTSYEQYF
TRBV24-1	TRBJ2-6	few	NA	TGTGCCACCAGTGCTGGATCTGGGGCCAACGTCCTGACTTTC	CATSAGSGANVLTF
TRBV20-1	TRBJ2-1	NA	NA	TGCAGTGCCACCGCGGGTCTCGGGAATGAGCAGTTCTTC	CSATAGLGNEQFF
TRBV5-1	TRBJ2-1	NA	NA	TGCGCCAGCAGCTACCCCGGCCACAATGAGCAGTTCTTC	CASSYPGHNEQFF
TRBV7-8	TRBJ2-7	NA	NA	TGTGCCAGCAGCTCCCCCGTAAGCGGTTCCTACGAGCAGTACTTC	CASSSPVSGSYEQYF
TRBV4-3	TRBJ2-6	NA	NA	TGCGCCAGCAGCCAAGAGTTCCCCCGCCCTGGGGCCAACGTCCTGACTTTC	CASSQEFPRPGANVLTF
TRBV15	TRBJ2-3	few	TRBD1	TGTGCCACCAGCAACCGTACAGGGGGCGGTGCAGATACGCAGTATTTT	CATSNRTGGGADTQYF
TRBV6-5	TRBJ2-3	NA	NA	TGTGCCAGCAGTTACTCCCTTAGCGCGACCACAGATACGCAGTATTTT	CASSYSLSATTDTQYF
TRBV2	TRBJ2-5	NA	NA	TGTGCCAGCAGTGAGCAAGGGACTTTTCAAGAGACCCAGTACTTC	CASSEQGTFQETQYF
TRBV5-5	TRBJ1-4	NA	TRBD1	TGTGCCAGCAGAAGCCCGGACAGGGGGCAAGAAAAACTGTTTTTT	CASRSPDRGQEKLFF
TRBV6-2/TRBV6-3	TRBJ2-6	NA	NA	TGTGCCAGCTCGCGTCCCCCTAACTCTGGGGCCAACGTCCTGACTTTC	CASSRPPNSGANVLTF
TRBV2	TRBJ2-1	few	TRBD1	TGTGCCAGCAGTGATCGGACAGGGGGAAACAATGAGCAGTTCTTC	CASSDRTGGNNEQFF
TRBV20-1	TRBJ2-1	few	NA	TGCAGTGCTTTTTACCCCAGGGGGGGGAGTTACAATGAGCAGTTCTTC	CSAFYPRGGSYNEQFF
TRBV19	TRBJ1-2	NA	NA	TGTGCCACCGGACCAACTCAAAATGCCGGCTACACCTTC	CATGPTQNAGYTF
TRBV6-1	TRBJ2-7	NA	TRBD2	TGTGCCAGCATGGCCGGGACTAGGACCTACGAGCAGTACTTC	CASMAGTRTYEQYF
TRBV20-1	TRBJ2-5	NA	NA	TGCAGTGCGCTGGGCGGGGTTGGAGAGACCCAGTACTTC	CSALGGVGETQYF
TRBV4-1	TRBJ1-2	NA	NA	TGCGCCAGCAGCCGAGACAACAGGAATTATGGCTACACCTTC	CASSRDNRNYGYTF
TRBV2	TRBJ1-2	NA	NA	TGTGCCAGCAGATTAGACGGGACAATTCCTGGCTACACCTTC	CASRLDGTIPGYTF
TRBV7-9	TRBJ2-7	NA	TRBD1	TGTGCCAGCAGCTTAAAGGGACAGGGGGTTAATGAGCGGTACTTC	CASSLKGQGVNERYF
TRBV18	TRBJ2-4	NA	NA	TGTGCCAGCTCACGGGAACTAGCCAAAAACATTCAGTACTTC	CASSRELAKNIQYF
TRBV7-9	TRBJ2-7	NA	NA	TGTGCCAGCAGCTTAGTGGAGGGGGTGACAGCCTACGAGCAGTACTTC	CASSLVEGVTAYEQYF